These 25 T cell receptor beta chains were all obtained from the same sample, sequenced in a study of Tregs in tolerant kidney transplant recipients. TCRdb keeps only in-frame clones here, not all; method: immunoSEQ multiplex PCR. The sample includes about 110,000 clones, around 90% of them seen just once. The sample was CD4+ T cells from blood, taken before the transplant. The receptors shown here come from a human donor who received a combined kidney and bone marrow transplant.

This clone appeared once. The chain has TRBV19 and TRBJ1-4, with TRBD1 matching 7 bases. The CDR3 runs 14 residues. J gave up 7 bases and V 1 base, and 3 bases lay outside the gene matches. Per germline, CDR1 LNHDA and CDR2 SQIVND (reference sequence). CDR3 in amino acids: CASSIGGGGEKLFF. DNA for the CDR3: TGTGCCAGTAGTATAGGAGGGGGCGGTGAAAAACTGTTTTTT.

The CDR3, as DNA: TGTGCCAGCAGCTGGCGGGCCAGGAGGTGGACTGAAGCTTTCTTT. Its translation: CASSWRARRWTEAFF. The V and J genes are TRBV5-6 and TRBJ1-1; D remains ambiguous. This CDR3 has 15 amino acids. The germline CDR1 and CDR2 sequences are SGHDT and YYEEEE. Trimming took 3 bases from V and 5 from J, leaving 17 bases between them.

The CDR3 is CASSLDRSGPYEQYF. The CDR3, as DNA: TGCGCCAGCAGCTTGGATCGGAGCGGACCCTACGAGCAGTACTTC. V usage is TRBV5-1 and J usage is TRBJ2-7; maybe TRBD2 (5 bases). V was clipped by 0 bases and J by 2 bases, with 12 bases between them. Germline-derived CDR1 and CDR2 are SGHRS and YFSETQ. The CDR3 consists of 15 residues.

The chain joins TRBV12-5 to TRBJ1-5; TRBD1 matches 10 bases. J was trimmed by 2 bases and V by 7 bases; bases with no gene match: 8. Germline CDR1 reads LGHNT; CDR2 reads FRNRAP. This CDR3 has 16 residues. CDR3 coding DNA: TGTGCTAGTGCATACCTGGGACAGGGGCGCAATCAGCCCCAGCATTTT. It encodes CASAYLGQGRNQPQHF.

The CDR3 DNA reads as TGTGCCAGCAGTGAAAACGGGACACCTTCCTACGAGCAGTACTTC. Protein product: CASSENGTPSYEQYF. This chain connects TRBV6-1 to TRBJ2-7; D may be TRBD1 (6 bases). There are 15 residues in the CDR3. V gave up 2 bases and J gave up 1 base, with 12 bases separating them. The V gene's germline CDR1 is MNHNS and CDR2 SASEGT.

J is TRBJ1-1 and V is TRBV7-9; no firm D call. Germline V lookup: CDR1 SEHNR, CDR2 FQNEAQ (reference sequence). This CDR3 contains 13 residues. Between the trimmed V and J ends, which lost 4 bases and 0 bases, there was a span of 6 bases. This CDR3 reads CASSSVVNTEAFF. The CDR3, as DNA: TGTGCCAGCAGCTCCGTTGTGAACACTGAAGCTTTCTTT. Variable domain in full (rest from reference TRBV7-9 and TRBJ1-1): DTGVSQNPRHKITKRGQNVTFRCDPISEHNRLYWYRQTLGQGPEFLTYFQNEAQLEKSRLLSDRFSAERPKGSFSTLEIQRTEQGDSAMYLCASSSVVNTEAFFGQGTRLTVV.

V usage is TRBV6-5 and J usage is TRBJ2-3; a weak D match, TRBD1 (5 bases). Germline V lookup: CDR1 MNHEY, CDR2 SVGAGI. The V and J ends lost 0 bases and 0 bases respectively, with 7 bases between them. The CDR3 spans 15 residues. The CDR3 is CASSYSPGSTDTQYF. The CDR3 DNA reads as TGTGCCAGCAGTTACTCCCCAGGGAGCACAGATACGCAGTATTTT.

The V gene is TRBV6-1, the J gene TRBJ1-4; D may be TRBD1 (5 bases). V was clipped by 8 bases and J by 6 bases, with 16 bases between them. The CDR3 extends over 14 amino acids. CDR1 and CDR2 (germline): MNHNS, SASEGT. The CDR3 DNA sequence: TGTGCCAGCGCCCTCGGGGGGATGGATGAAAAACTGTTTTTT. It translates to CASALGGMDEKLFF.

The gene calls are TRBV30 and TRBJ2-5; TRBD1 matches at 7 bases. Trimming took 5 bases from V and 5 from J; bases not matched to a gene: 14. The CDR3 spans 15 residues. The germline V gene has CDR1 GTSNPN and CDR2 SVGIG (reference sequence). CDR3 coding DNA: TGTGCCTGGGACCACCGACAGGGTGCTGGTGAGACCCAGTACTTC. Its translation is CAWDHRQGAGETQYF. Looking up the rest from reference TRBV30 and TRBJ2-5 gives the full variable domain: SQTIHQWPATLVQPVGSPLSLECTVEGTSNPNLYWYRQAAGRGLQLLFYSVGIGQISSEVPQNLSASRPQDRQFILSSKKLLLSDSGFYLCAWDHRQGAGETQYFGPGTRLLVL.

The CDR3 reads CAWYRDRGYEQYF. The CDR3 nucleotides are TGTGCCTGGTACCGGGACAGGGGATACGAGCAGTACTTC. The chain joins TRBV30 to TRBJ2-7, with 10 bases that match TRBD1. V gave up 5 bases and J gave up 4 bases; unmatched junction bases: 5. CDR1 is GTSNPN, CDR2 SVGIG, per germline (reference sequence). The CDR3 extends over 13 amino acids.

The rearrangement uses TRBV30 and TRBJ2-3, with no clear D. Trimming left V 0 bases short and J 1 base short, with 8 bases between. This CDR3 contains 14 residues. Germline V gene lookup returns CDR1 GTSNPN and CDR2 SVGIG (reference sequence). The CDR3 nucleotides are TGTGCCTGGAGTGTTTATCCCGGCACAGATACGCAGTATTTT. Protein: CAWSVYPGTDTQYF.

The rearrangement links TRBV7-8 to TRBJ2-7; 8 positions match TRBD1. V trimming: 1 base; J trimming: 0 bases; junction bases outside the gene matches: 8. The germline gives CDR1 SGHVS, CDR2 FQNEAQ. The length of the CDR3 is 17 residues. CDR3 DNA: TGTGCCAGCAGCTTAGTCATTCGGGACAGGTACTCCTACGAGCAGTACTTC. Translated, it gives CASSLVIRDRYSYEQYF.

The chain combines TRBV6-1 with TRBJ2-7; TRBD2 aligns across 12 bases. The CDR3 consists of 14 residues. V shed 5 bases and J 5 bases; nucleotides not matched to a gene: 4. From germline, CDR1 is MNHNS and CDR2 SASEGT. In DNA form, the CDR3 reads TGTGCCAGCAGTCGGACTAGCGGGATGGACGAGCAGTACTTC. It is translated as CASSRTSGMDEQYF.

The CDR3 is CASSRGQGGTEAFF. The CDR3 region has the DNA TGTGCCAGCAGTCGAGGACAGGGAGGCACTGAAGCTTTCTTT. V gene TRBV6-5 combines with J gene TRBJ1-1; TRBD1 matches at 8 bases. V lost 5 bases and J lost 4; bases outside the gene matches: 6. Germline CDR1 is MNHEY and CDR2 is SVGAGI. The CDR3 sequence is 14 residues long.

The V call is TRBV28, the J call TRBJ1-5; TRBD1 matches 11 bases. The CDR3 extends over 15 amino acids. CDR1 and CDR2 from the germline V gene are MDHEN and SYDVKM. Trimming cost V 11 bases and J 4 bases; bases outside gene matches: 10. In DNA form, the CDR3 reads TGTGCCTCCGGAGGGGGACAGGGGGAAAATCAGCCCCAGCATTTT. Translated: CASGGGQGENQPQHF. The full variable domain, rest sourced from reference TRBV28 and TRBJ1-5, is DVKVTQSSRYLVKRTGEKVFLECVQDMDHENMFWYRQDPGLGLRLIYFSYDVKMKEKGDIPEGYSVSREKKERFSLILESASTNQTSMYLCASGGGQGENQPQHFGDGTRLSIL.

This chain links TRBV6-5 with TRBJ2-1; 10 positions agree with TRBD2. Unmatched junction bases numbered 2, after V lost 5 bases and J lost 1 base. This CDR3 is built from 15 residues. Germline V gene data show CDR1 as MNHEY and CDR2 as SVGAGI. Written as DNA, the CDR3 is TGTGCCAGCAGTCGTAGCGGGGGGTCCTACAATGAGCAGTTCTTC. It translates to CASSRSGGSYNEQFF.

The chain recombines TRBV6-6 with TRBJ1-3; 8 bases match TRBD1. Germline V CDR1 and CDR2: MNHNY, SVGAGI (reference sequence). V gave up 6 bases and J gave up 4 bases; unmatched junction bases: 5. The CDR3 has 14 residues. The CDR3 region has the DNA TGTGCCAGCAGACCGACAGGGGTGGGAAACACCATATATTTT. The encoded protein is CASRPTGVGNTIYF.

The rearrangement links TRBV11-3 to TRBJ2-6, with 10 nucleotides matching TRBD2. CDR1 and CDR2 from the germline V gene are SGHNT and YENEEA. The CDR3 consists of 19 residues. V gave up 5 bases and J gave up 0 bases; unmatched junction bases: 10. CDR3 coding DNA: TGTGCCAGCAGCCTAGGGACTAGCGCCACTCTCTCTGGGGCCAACGTCCTGACTTTC. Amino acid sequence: CASSLGTSATLSGANVLTF. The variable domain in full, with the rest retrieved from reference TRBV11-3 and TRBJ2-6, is EAGVVQSPRYKIIEKKQPVAFWCNPISGHNTLYWYLQNLGQGPELLIRYENEEAVDDSQLPKDRFSAERLKGVDSTLKIQPAELGDSAVYLCASSLGTSATLSGANVLTFGAGSRLTVL.

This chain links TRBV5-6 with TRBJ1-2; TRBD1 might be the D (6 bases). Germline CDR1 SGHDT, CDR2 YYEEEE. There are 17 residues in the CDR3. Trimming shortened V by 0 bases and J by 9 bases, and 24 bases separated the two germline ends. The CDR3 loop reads CASSLDRWGQTSRSYTF. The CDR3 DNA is TGTGCCAGCAGCTTGGATAGGTGGGGACAAACCTCGAGGAGCTACACCTTC.

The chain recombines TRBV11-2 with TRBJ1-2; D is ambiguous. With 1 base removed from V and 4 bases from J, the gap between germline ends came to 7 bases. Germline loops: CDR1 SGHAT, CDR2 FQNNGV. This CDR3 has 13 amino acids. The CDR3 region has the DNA TGTGCCAGCAGCTTAGGCGGGAGCTATGGCTACACCTTC. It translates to CASSLGGSYGYTF.

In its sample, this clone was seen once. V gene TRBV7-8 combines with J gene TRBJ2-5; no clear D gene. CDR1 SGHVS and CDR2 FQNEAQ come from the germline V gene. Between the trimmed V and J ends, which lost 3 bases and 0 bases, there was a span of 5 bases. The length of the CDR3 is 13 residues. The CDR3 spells CASSLRYQETQYF. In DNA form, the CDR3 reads TGTGCCAGCAGCTTGAGGTACCAAGAGACCCAGTACTTC.

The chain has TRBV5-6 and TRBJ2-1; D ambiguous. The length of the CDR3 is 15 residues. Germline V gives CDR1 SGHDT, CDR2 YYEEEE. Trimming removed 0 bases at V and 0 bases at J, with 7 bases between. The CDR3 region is CASSLGWSSYNEQFF. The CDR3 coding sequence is TGTGCCAGCAGCTTGGGATGGAGCTCCTACAATGAGCAGTTCTTC.

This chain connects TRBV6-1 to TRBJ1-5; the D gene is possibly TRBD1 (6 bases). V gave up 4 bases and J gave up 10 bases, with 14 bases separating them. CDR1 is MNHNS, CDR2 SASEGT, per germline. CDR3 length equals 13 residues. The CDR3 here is CASSGTVLGPQHF. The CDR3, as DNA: TGTGCCAGCAGTGGGACAGTTCTGGGCCCCCAGCATTTT.

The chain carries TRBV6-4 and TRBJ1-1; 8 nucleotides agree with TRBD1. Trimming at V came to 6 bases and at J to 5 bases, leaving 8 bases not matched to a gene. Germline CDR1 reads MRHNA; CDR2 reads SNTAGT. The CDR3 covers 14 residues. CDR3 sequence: CASSPGGAGTEAFF. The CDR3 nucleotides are TGTGCCAGCAGCCCAGGGGGCGCGGGGACTGAAGCTTTCTTT.

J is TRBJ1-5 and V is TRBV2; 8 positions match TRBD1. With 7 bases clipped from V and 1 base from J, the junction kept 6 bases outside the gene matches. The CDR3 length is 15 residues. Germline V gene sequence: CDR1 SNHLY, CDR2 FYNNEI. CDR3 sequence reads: CASTEDRDSNQPQHF. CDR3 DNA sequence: TGTGCCAGCACCGAGGACAGGGACAGCAATCAGCCCCAGCATTTT.